This T cell receptor (beta chain) is drawn from a study of T cell responses to AZD1222 COVID-19 vaccine. Study-level results: Only five to seven AZD1222 recipients were seropositive at baseline. Increases in Spike-specific TCR breadth and depth were seen after two AZD1222 doses. Epitopes outside B.1.351 and B.1.1.7 mutated regions reportedly drew nearly half of spike TCRs. The CD4 TCRs associated with vaccination extended across spike and predominated at 160-218 and 743-854.

The protocol was immunoSEQ multiplex PCR, while the TCRdb copy is restricted to in-frame clones and leaves out a portion. Here the sample spans about 130,000 clones, more than 75% being singletons. Unmatched junction bases numbered 4, after V lost 3 bases and J lost 6 bases. From germline, CDR1 is LGHDT and CDR2 YNNKEL (reference sequence). This CDR3 has 14 amino acids. In the case of this clone: Antigen: not known.

The input for sequencing was peripheral blood, taken on day 0 of AZD1222 vaccination. The receptor's source is an adult in good health. The chain uses TRBV3-1 (or the pseudogene TRBV3-2) and TRBJ2-1; TRBD1 agrees at 8 bases. The CDR3 sequence is CASSQGTGPNEQFF. CDR3 nucleotide sequence: TGTGCCAGCAGCCAGGGGACAGGCCCCAATGAGCAGTTCTTC.